The clone carrying this TCR beta chain was counted once. What it recognizes is unknown. The sample comes from a study of regulatory T cells in long-lasting Graves disease. Building the TCR beta libraries relied on iRepertoire HTBI primers, and CDR3 regions underwent Arm-PCR. TCRdb ran MiXCR on the multiplex PCR reads and lists one entry per CDR3 protein. The sample shows hundreds of thousands of distinct CDR3 sequences, 20% of them seen only once. General study points: What was studied was peripheral blood only, and not thyroid tissue. Persistent disease exhibited a predilection for TRBV28, TRBJ1-2 and TRBJ2-5. Persistent patients shared more public clonotypes (about 2,700) than new patients (about 1,000).

CDR3 length: 13 amino acids. The germline gives CDR1 MNHEY, CDR2 SVGEGT. V shed 6 bases and J 6 bases; nucleotides not matched to a gene: 6. Time point specified: persistent/refractory GD, antithyroid drugs over 5 years with positive TRAb. RNA extracted from PBMCs served as the sequencing template. This sequence originates from a female donor with Graves disease. The chain uses TRBV6-2 or TRBV6-3 and TRBJ1-1; 8 bases line up with TRBD1. Specimen: peripheral blood mononuclear cells (PBMCs), collected when the disease was refractory, from a patient treated with antithyroid drugs. This CDR3 is CASRDRGRPEAFF. The CDR3 nucleotides are TGTGCCAGCAGAGACAGGGGAAGGCCTGAAGCTTTCTTT.